The present T cell receptor beta chain was sequenced within a study of radiation and T cells in renal cell carcinoma. The CDR3 totals 13 residues. The germline gives CDR1 SGHAT, CDR2 FQNNGV. Trimming stripped 1 base from V and 1 base from J, with 5 bases between. Time point here: baseline pretreatment blood. Treatment reported: 15 Gy SBRT to primary tumor, nephrectomy 4 weeks later. The protocol was immunoSEQ multiplex PCR, while the TCRdb copy is restricted to in-frame clones and leaves out a portion. The data show under 55,000 clones, roughly 84% seen once. Material: blood, obtained from a patient whose treatment included radiotherapy and nephrectomy. The receptor comes from a woman between 70 and 85 years old with renal cell carcinoma. This sequence joins TRBV11-2 and TRBJ2-7; D unresolved. The CDR3, as DNA: TGTGCCAGCAGCTTAGTGGAATCCTACGAGCAGTACTTC. Its translation: CASSLVESYEQYF.